This TCR beta chain came from a study of OX40 agonist ivuxolimab in advanced cancers. Study overall: Head and neck, renal cell, melanoma or hepatocellular carcinoma were the cancers that dose-escalation patients had.

This table comes from immunoSEQ multiplex PCR, and its TCRdb copy is limited to in-frame clones, with some not included. The table lists about 52,000 clones, around four fifths of them singletons. General observations from the study: Partly responding patients at 0.1-3.0 mg/kg showed some of the smallest clonal expansion.

In the case of this clone: The antigen remains unidentified.

A history of autoimmune disease or systemic immunosuppression excluded patients. Germline values: CDR1 SGDLS, CDR2 YYNGEE. The CDR3 extends over 14 amino acids. V lost 0 bases, J lost 8 bases, and 12 bases lay in between. The source material was CD4+ or CD8+ T cells sorted from blood, sampled in a trial of the OX40 agonist ivuxolimab. The clonotype comes from an adult with an advanced solid tumor such as melanoma, head and neck, liver or kidney cancer. V is TRBV9 and J is TRBJ2-1; D is unresolved. CDR3 coding DNA: TGTGCCAGCAGCGTAGAGATAGCTTCCGATGAGCAGTTCTTC. Amino acid sequence: CASSVEIASDEQFF.